These 10 T cell receptor beta chains share one sample of origin, sequenced in a study of blood T cells in healthy people across ages. A second about 6 to 12 cycle PCR used barcoded and J-beta primers. TCRdb fed the 5' RACE reads into MiXCR, producing one record per CDR3 protein. In the table there are under 750,000 distinct CDR3 sequences, around 48% of which are singletons. Sequencing input: blood. All receptors derive from a man older than 75 in good health.

As to this clonotype: An end of the junction differs from the germline gene, which may be a read error. The CDR3 bases are TGTGGCATCACCGTTGGTCCCCGCTATGGCTACACCTTC. Translation: CGITVGPRYGYTF. The genes are TRBV10-3 and TRBJ1-2, with D unclear. This CDR3 region has 13 residues. Germline CDR1 ENHRY, CDR2 SYGVKD.

J is TRBJ2-5 and V is TRBV27; perhaps TRBD2 as D (6 bases). The CDR3 consists of 14 residues. Germline V gene lookup returns CDR1 MNHEY and CDR2 SMNVEV (reference sequence). Trimming shortened V by 5 bases and J by 3 bases, and 13 bases separated the two germline ends. Here the CDR3 reads CASSRWGVEETQYF. CDR3 bases: TGTGCCAGCAGTCGTTGGGGGGTAGAAGAGACCCAGTACTTC.

In this sample, this clonotype turned up once. The chain combines TRBV7-6 with TRBJ2-1, with TRBD2 as a possible D gene (6 bases). Trimming cost V 4 bases and J 6 bases, with 13 bases left between them. The V gene's germline CDR1 is SGHVS and CDR2 FNYEAQ. This CDR3 is 14 amino acids long. CDR3 coding DNA: TGTGCCAGCAGCTCCCGGGAGCCCGCCAATGAGCAGTTCTTC. It specifies CASSSREPANEQFF.

This clonotype was observed a few times. The chain is built from TRBV5-1 and TRBJ2-1; 7 nucleotides line up with TRBD2. The CDR3 totals 16 residues. CDR1 SGHRS and CDR2 YFSETQ come from the germline V gene. V was pared by 4 bases and J by 0 bases, with 7 bases of the junction left unmatched. The CDR3 sequence is CASSAGTISSYNEQFF. The CDR3, as DNA: TGCGCCAGCAGCGCCGGGACTATCAGCTCCTACAATGAGCAGTTCTTC.

The V and J genes are TRBV7-9 and TRBJ2-5; TRBD1 is a possible D gene (6 bases). Germline assignment: CDR1 SEHNR and CDR2 FQNEAQ (reference sequence). V was shortened by 5 bases and J by 5 bases, with 18 bases between the two germline ends. The CDR3 covers 15 residues. The CDR3 spells CASSPPGHEEETQYF. CDR3 nucleotides: TGTGCCAGCAGCCCCCCGGGACACGAGGAGGAGACCCAGTACTTC.

The chain is built from TRBV4-3 and TRBJ2-1; D unresolved. V was clipped by 0 bases and J by 6 bases, with 12 bases between them. The CDR3 totals 15 residues. Germline V gene sequence: CDR1 LGHNA, CDR2 YSLEER. As DNA, the CDR3 is TGCGCCAGCAGCCAAGAAATGGGGTACTGCAATGAGCAGTTCTTC. This encodes CASSQEMGYCNEQFF.

The rearrangement joins TRBV6-6 to TRBJ2-7; weak D call: TRBD1 (5 bases). The CDR3 covers 15 residues. V was pared by 5 bases and J by 3 bases, with 17 bases between. The germline CDR1 and CDR2 sequences are MNHNY and SVGAGI (reference sequence). CDR3 sequence: CASSRDQGSVYEQYF. Here the CDR3 DNA reads TGTGCCAGCAGTAGGGATCAGGGTTCCGTCTACGAGCAGTACTTC.

V gene TRBV12-3 or TRBV12-4 combines with J gene TRBJ2-7, with D possibly being TRBD2 (5 bases). The CDR3 consists of 15 residues. V lost 6 bases to trimming and J lost 1 base, with 16 bases between them. CDR3: CASSKTPGVSYEQYF. The CDR3 coding sequence is TGTGCCAGCAGCAAAACCCCCGGGGTTTCCTACGAGCAGTACTTC.

This rearrangement joins TRBV11-2 to TRBJ2-7; 11 positions agree with TRBD2. The J segment lost 8 bases and the V segment lost 1 base, leaving 4 bases of the junction unmatched. Per the germline V gene, CDR1 is SGHAT and CDR2 is FQNNGV. The CDR3 spans 14 residues. In DNA, the CDR3 is TGTGCCAGCAGCTTAGTAACTAGCGGGAGACAGCAGTACTTC. Translated, it gives CASSLVTSGRQQYF.

Only a few counts were recorded for this clonotype. This may be a read error, as it is one base from a much larger clone. The CDR3 sequence: CASSYSRGVGETRYF. CDR3 bases: TGTGCCAGCAGTTACTCGAGAGGGGTCGGGGAGACCCGGTACTTC. This chain links TRBV6-6 with TRBJ2-5; the D gene could be TRBD1 or TRBD2 (5 bases each). Per germline, CDR1 MNHNY and CDR2 SVGAGI (reference sequence). The CDR3 loop spans 15 amino acids.